Below, 13 T cell receptor beta chains from the same sample are listed, as sequenced in a study of T cell changes during pregnancy in multiple sclerosis. Produced via immunoSEQ multiplex PCR; TCRdb's table is partial and in-frame only. Of 50,000 to 65,000 clones listed, roughly 90% were seen once; the top ten hold 3% to 3.5%. Sequencing used CD8+ T cells from peripheral blood mononuclear cells, obtained before pregnancy. These receptors were obtained from a female donor with multiple sclerosis, enrolled in a pregnancy study.

There are a few counts of this clone. This sequence joins TRBV6-5 and TRBJ1-1; D gene unclear. Trimming took off 5 bases at V and 5 bases at J, with 15 bases between the two ends. The germline gives CDR1 MNHEY, CDR2 SVGAGI. This CDR3 has 14 amino acids. CDR3 sequence (DNA): TGTGCCAGCAGTGAAAGCGCCGAGAGGACTGAAGCTTTCTTT. Its translation: CASSESAERTEAFF.

This chain links TRBV5-6 with TRBJ2-1, with 10 bases matching TRBD2. Germline V gene data show CDR1 as SGHDT and CDR2 as YYEEEE. J gave up 6 bases and V 4 bases, and 10 bases lay outside the gene matches. The CDR3 totals 16 residues. The CDR3 spells CASSLGAGGLRNEQFF. In nucleotides, the CDR3 is TGTGCCAGCAGCCTAGGAGCGGGGGGGCTCCGCAATGAGCAGTTCTTC.

The V and J genes are TRBV6-6 and TRBJ1-2, with D maybe TRBD1 (5 bases). The V end lost 4 bases, the J end lost 0 bases, and 15 bases lay between the germline ends. Germline V gives CDR1 MNHNY, CDR2 SVGAGI (reference sequence). This CDR3 contains 16 residues. CDR3 protein: CASSFTGTPANYGYTF. The DNA of the CDR3 is TGTGCCAGCAGTTTCACCGGGACTCCAGCTAACTATGGCTACACCTTC.

V is TRBV7-9 and J is TRBJ2-1; TRBD2 matches 11 bases. Germline assignment: CDR1 SEHNR and CDR2 FQNEAQ (reference sequence). This CDR3 comprises 16 residues. Trimming took 4 bases from V and 9 from J; bases not matched to a gene: 11. CDR3 region: CASSSTSGGSVGEQFF. In nucleotides, the CDR3 is TGTGCCAGCAGCTCCACTAGCGGGGGTTCGGTCGGTGAGCAGTTCTTC.

This sequence joins TRBV13 and TRBJ1-1, with a tentative D call TRBD1 (5 bases). CDR1 is PRHDT and CDR2 is FYEKMQ in the germline V gene (reference sequence). There are 14 residues in the CDR3. Trimming pared 5 bases from V and 4 bases from J, leaving 14 bases between. This CDR3 is CASSRFIGGTEAFF. CDR3 coding DNA: TGTGCCAGCAGCCGCTTTATCGGGGGCACTGAAGCTTTCTTT.

The J gene is TRBJ1-1, the V gene TRBV9; D unclear. Germline CDR1 is SGDLS and CDR2 is YYNGEE. Trimming cost V 0 bases and J 4 bases, with 13 bases left between them. This CDR3 spans 15 amino acids. Here the CDR3 reads CASSVVEEGTTEAFF. DNA for the CDR3: TGTGCCAGCAGCGTAGTGGAGGAAGGCACCACTGAAGCTTTCTTT. Together with reference TRBV9 and TRBJ1-1, the CDR3 gives the full variable domain: DSGVTQTPKHLITATGQRVTLRCSPRSGDLSVYWYQQSLDQGLQFLIQYYNGEERAKGNILERFSAQQFPDLHSELNLSSLELGDSALYFCASSVVEEGTTEAFFGQGTRLTVV.

The chain uses TRBV7-8 and TRBJ1-2; the D is unclear. CDR1 SGHVS and CDR2 FQNEAQ come from the germline V gene. V lost 5 bases and J 8 bases, leaving 15 bases between the germline ends. This CDR3 is built from 13 residues. The CDR3, as DNA: TGTGCCAGCAGCCAAACTGCGGGGAGGGGCTACACCTTC. It is translated as CASSQTAGRGYTF. The full variable domain, completed using reference TRBV7-8 and TRBJ1-2, is GAGVSQSPRYKVAKRGQDVALRCDPISGHVSLFWYQQALGQGPEFLTYFQNEAQLDKSGLPSDRFFAERPEGSVSTLKIQRTQQEDSAVYLCASSQTAGRGYTFGSGTRLTVV.

The sample holds one count of this clone. The V call is TRBV27, the J call TRBJ2-7; possible D gene TRBD2, 6 bases. This CDR3 spans 14 amino acids. Germline V gene sequence: CDR1 MNHEY, CDR2 SMNVEV (reference sequence). Trimming removed 2 bases at V and 2 bases at J, with 10 bases between. The CDR3 here is CASSLVREAYEQYF. In DNA form, the CDR3 reads TGTGCCAGCAGTTTAGTCAGGGAGGCCTACGAGCAGTACTTC.

The chain joins TRBV7-8 to TRBJ1-5; the D is unclear. Germline assignment: CDR1 SGHVS and CDR2 FQNEAQ. This CDR3 spans 15 amino acids. The V gene lost 4 bases and the J gene lost 5 bases, with 15 bases spanning the gap. CDR3 region: CASSSEGYGDQPQHF. Here the CDR3 DNA reads TGTGCCAGCAGCTCCGAGGGATACGGAGATCAGCCCCAGCATTTT.

The chain couples TRBV6-6 to TRBJ2-3; 7 nucleotides align to TRBD2. Unmatched junction bases numbered 8, after V lost 6 bases and J lost 2 bases. In germline, CDR1 is MNHNY, CDR2 SVGAGI (reference sequence). CDR3 length: 15 amino acids. This CDR3 reads CASSPPSGHTDTQYF. DNA for the CDR3: TGTGCCAGCAGCCCCCCTAGCGGCCACACAGATACGCAGTATTTT.

The V call is TRBV13, the J call TRBJ1-1; D call uncertain. V lost 0 bases, J lost 7 bases, and 6 bases lay in between. This CDR3 region has 12 residues. In germline, CDR1 is PRHDT, CDR2 FYEKMQ (reference sequence). The CDR3 spells CASSLGAGEAFF. The CDR3 nucleotides read TGTGCCAGCAGCTTAGGCGCGGGTGAAGCTTTCTTT. The full variable domain, completed using reference TRBV13 and TRBJ1-1, is AAGVIQSPRHLIKEKRETATLKCYPIPRHDTVYWYQQGPGQDPQFLISFYEKMQSDKGSIPDRFSAQQFSDYHSELNMSSLELGDSALYFCASSLGAGEAFFGQGTRLTVV.

This sequence joins TRBV19 and TRBJ2-1, with 9 bases aligning to TRBD2. In germline, CDR1 is LNHDA, CDR2 SQIVND (reference sequence). Trimming removed 1 base from V and 1 base from J; junction bases left unmatched: 2. The CDR3 length is 16 residues. The CDR3 spells CASSIGGGGSYNEQFF. CDR3 bases: TGTGCCAGTAGTATAGGCGGGGGGGGATCCTACAATGAGCAGTTCTTC.

CDR3 sequence (DNA): TGTGCCAGCAGCTTTATGAACACTGAAGCTTTCTTT. Translating gives CASSFMNTEAFF. V is TRBV5-6 and J is TRBJ1-1; D call uncertain. V lost 2 bases and J lost 0, with 2 bases in between. This CDR3 region has 12 residues. Germline loops: CDR1 SGHDT, CDR2 YYEEEE.